This note documents a single T cell receptor beta chain sequence. The assay was immunoSEQ multiplex PCR, and TCRdb's table has in-frame clones only and misses some. The sample lists about 57,000 clones, under 95% occurring once. This CDR3 has 15 amino acids. CDR1 is KGHSH and CDR2 is LQKENI in the germline V gene. J lost 8 bases, V lost 4 bases, and 6 bases had no gene match. These data originate in a study of T cell changes during pregnancy in multiple sclerosis. This chain connects TRBV18 to TRBJ2-1; 12 bases are shared with TRBD1. This specimen was peripheral blood, taken after pregnancy. The clonotype originates from a female donor in good health, enrolled as a control in a pregnancy study. CDR3 amino acids: CASSQGTGGLHEQFF. The CDR3, as DNA: TGTGCCAGCTCACAGGGGACAGGGGGCTTGCATGAGCAGTTCTTC.